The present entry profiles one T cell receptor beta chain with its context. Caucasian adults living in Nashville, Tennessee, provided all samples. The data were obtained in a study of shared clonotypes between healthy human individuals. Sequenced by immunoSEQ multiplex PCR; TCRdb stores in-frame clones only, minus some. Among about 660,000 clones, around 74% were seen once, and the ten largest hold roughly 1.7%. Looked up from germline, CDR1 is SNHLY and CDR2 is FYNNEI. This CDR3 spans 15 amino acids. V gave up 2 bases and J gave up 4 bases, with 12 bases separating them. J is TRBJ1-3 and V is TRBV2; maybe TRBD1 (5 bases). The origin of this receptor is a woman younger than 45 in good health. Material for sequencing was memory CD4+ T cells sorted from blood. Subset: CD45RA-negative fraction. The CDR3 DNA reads TGTGCCAGCAGTGAATGGCAGGGAGCAGGAAACACCATATATTTT. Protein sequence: CASSEWQGAGNTIYF.